This T cell receptor (beta chain) appears in the sequencing data of a study of identical twins (dated by TCRdb to about 2016). As for the study more broadly: To test whether fetal clonotypes persist, the study used deep sequencing on TCR alpha and beta repertoires from monozygotic twins, unrelated adults of various ages, and cord blood. To rule out contamination, the twin experiments were replicated at different times with different library preparation protocols. The investigation overall reported the following: Conclusions relied on cross-sectional statistical analysis, since the same donors could not be followed over many years. Zero-insertion analyses could be partly confounded by invariant T cells such as MAIT and iNKT, though diverse VJ usage argued against such confounding for most clonotypes. Fewer insertions were carried by abundant cord blood beta clonotypes; a weaker similar trend was observed in young adult naive repertoires, while no such trend was observed in memory repertoires. Out-of-frame TCR alpha sequences shared between twins showed an excess of low generation-probability sequences compared with coincidental sharing between unrelated individuals. A weaker excess of twin sharing was found in beta out-of-frame sequences because the signal-to-noise ratio was lowered by fewer shared sequences. Out-of-frame TCR alpha sharing in monozygotic twins was systematically underestimated by recombination models, whereas sharing between unrelated individuals was in agreement with the recombination models.

This clonotype has just a few counts. Its antigen is unknown. No much larger clone exists at a distance of one base, and base qualities are not known. The receptor library was made with 5' RACE. Sequencing was performed on an Illumina HiSeq 2000. Template switching introduced a universal primer binding site; the final cDNA contained a unique molecular identifier, enabling accurate counting of TCR cDNA molecules. Specific primers in the conserved constant-segment region were used to synthesize first-strand cDNA for TCR alpha and beta chains. To control for contamination, each cDNA library was double barcoded with a SMART-Mk sample barcode plus Illumina barcodes. TruSeq adapter sequences along with Illumina sample barcodes were introduced in two successive PCR steps. TCR alpha and beta cDNA libraries were sequenced on the Illumina HiSeq platform with custom primers. In the paper's pipeline: Unique molecular identifiers were extracted from raw reads with MiGEC, and CDR3 positions were determined with MiXCR. Recombination models were inferred per individual with the repgenHMM and IGoR tools using an EM algorithm. The analysis of shared clonotypes was done with the tcR package in R, with sharing normalized by the product of cloneset sizes. Out-of-frame nonproductive sequences were analyzed to study raw recombination free of thymic and clonal selection effects. In TCRdb, the public reads were trimmed at Q25 with fastp and aligned with MiXCR, with productive beta chains retained. Each entry is one CDR3 protein sequence, shown with its most common DNA and genes. TCRdb, not the authors, supplied the V and J calls. The sample includes roughly 1,500,000 distinct CDR3 sequences, with around a third observed a single time. Around 0.3% of the sample is taken by the ten largest.

For this chain, trimming is 1 base at the V end and 6 bases at the J end, and the number of junction bases without a gene match is 4. Counted from cysteine to phenylalanine, this CDR3 has 15 amino acids. CDR3 DNA is the only sequence kept; it has 45 bases, read in frame from the first base. CDR1 and CDR2 are drawn from the germline V gene: SNHLY, FYNNEI. Every donor in the study was a healthy Caucasian. The rearrangement combines TRBV2 with TRBJ2-4, and 9 bases in between align with TRBD2. The source is a newborn girl in good health. Source material: cord blood. The nucleotide sequence reads as follows: TGTGCCAGCAGTGAAGAGCCTAGCGGGATAAACATTCAGTACTTC. This gives the protein CASSEEPSGINIQYF.